The T cell receptor (beta chain) described here comes from a study of monozygotic twins with inflammatory bowel disease. The study's findings and limits: The analysis did not separate different T cell subtypes. Whether twins were concordant or discordant made no difference to repertoire similarity, possibly from limited power. Support was absent for any single strong signal or clonotype linked to IBD.

The CDR3 loop spans 12 amino acids. Germline V CDR1 and CDR2: MRHNA, SNTAGT. Using the 5' RACE reads, TCRdb records one entry per CDR3 protein without DNA. Recorded for this sample: approximately 380,000 distinct CDR3 sequences. As to this clonotype: Its antigen is as yet unknown.

What was sequenced was blood. This rearrangement joins TRBV6-4 to TRBJ2-3; no DNA is available, so the TRBD2 call from TCRdb remains unchecked. The receptor's source is a human donor with ulcerative colitis or Crohn's disease, or a healthy co-twin of an affected twin (not recorded which). The CDR3 loop reads CASSAEGDTQYF.